This T cell receptor beta chain was recorded in a study of T cell changes during pregnancy in multiple sclerosis. The assay was immunoSEQ multiplex PCR, and TCRdb's table has in-frame clones only and misses some. The sample has tens of thousands of clones; about 91% are singletons. The sequencing used peripheral blood, collected before pregnancy. This sequence was found in a female donor with multiple sclerosis, enrolled in a pregnancy study.

The CDR3 nucleotides are TGTGCCAGCAGTTTACAGGGGAACTATGGCTACACCTTC. It yields the protein CASSLQGNYGYTF. This chain links TRBV6-6 with TRBJ1-2, with TRBD1 identical over 7 bases. CDR1 is MNHNY and CDR2 is SVGAGI in the germline V gene (reference sequence). The CDR3 runs to 13 residues. J gave up 2 bases and V 4 bases, and 1 base lay outside the gene matches.